This T cell receptor (beta chain) was profiled in a study of cytomegalovirus exposure and HLA in healthy donors. The primer mix had 60 Vbeta and 13 Jbeta primers. Produced via immunoSEQ multiplex PCR; TCRdb's table is partial and in-frame only. The table shows over 150,000 clones, with around 84% occurring only once. With regard to this clone: Its specificity is unknown.

Whole-study findings and limits: In a later analysis, HLA-associated TCR beta chains were more clonally expanded than equally common others. The authors judged a highly shared variant cluster likely a sequencing artifact. TCR beta sequences reportedly predicted the HLA-A and HLA-B alleles of most subjects accurately.

Germline CDR1 LNHNV, CDR2 YYDKDF (reference sequence). The CDR3 consists of 18 residues. J was trimmed by 5 bases and V by 5 bases; bases with no gene match: 14. This clonotype originated in a woman between 40 and 55 years old in good health and CMV-seropositive. The rearrangement uses TRBV15 and TRBJ2-3; 12 bases fit TRBD2. The source material was PBMCs. Written as DNA, the CDR3 is TGTGCCACCAGCGCCCGTACCCTAGCGGGAGGGCCCAGAGATACGCAGTATTTT. Its protein product is CATSARTLAGGPRDTQYF.